The 18 T cell receptor beta chains given below trace back to one sample, sequenced in a study of beta chain features in type 1 diabetes. Study-wide points: People with Type 1 diabetes carried modestly yet significantly shorter TCRB CDR3s in all four CD4+ subsets.

TCRB transcripts that were expressed got sequenced, as all of the isolated RNA had been reverse transcribed. Profiling relied on immunoSEQ multiplex PCR, and the TCRdb table lists in-frame clones only, not all of them. This sample carries 100,000 to 150,000 clones, over 15% of them seen once, and the ten largest clones take around 2.5%. Their antigen targets remain unknown. Sequenced material: central memory CD4+ T cells from blood. The receptors here all came from a man under 40 with type 1 diabetes.

This chain connects TRBV29-1 to TRBJ1-5, with a weak D call TRBD1 (6 bases). The CDR3 loop spans 13 amino acids. Per the germline V gene, CDR1 is SQVTM and CDR2 is ANQGSEA. Trimming took off 5 bases at V and 6 bases at J, with 14 bases between the two ends. In DNA, the CDR3 is TGCAGCGTTTCTTTAGGGGGGGGTCAGCCCCAGCATTTT. Protein product: CSVSLGGGQPQHF. The full variable domain, its missing parts supplied by reference TRBV29-1 and TRBJ1-5, is SAVISQKPSRDICQRGTSLTIQCQVDSQVTMMFWYRQQPGQSLTLIATANQGSEATYESGFVIDKFPISRPNLTFSTLTVSNMSPEDSSIYLCSVSLGGGQPQHFGDGTRLSIL.

The genes are TRBV21-1 and TRBJ1-4; TRBD1, the table's D call, was not compared with the DNA. TRBV21-1 constitutes a pseudogene. The CDR3 sequence is 14 residues long. The chain's CDR3 is CASSTGQGGEKLFF. The DNA for the CDR3 is TGTGCCAGCAGCACGGGACAGGGCGGTGAAAAACTGTTTTTT.

Turning to this clone: The same CDR3 is also encoded by other DNA sequences in this sample. This chain links TRBV6-5 with TRBJ1-2; D perhaps matches TRBD1 (6 bases). With 2 bases removed from V and 2 bases from J, the gap between germline ends came to 6 bases. The CDR3 is 13 residues long. Germline values: CDR1 MNHEY, CDR2 SVGAGI. This chain's CDR3 is CASSYDRNYGYTF. The DNA of the CDR3 is TGTGCCAGCAGTTACGACAGGAACTATGGCTACACCTTC.

This clone has a handful of counts. CDR3 DNA: TGTGCCAGCAGTTTCGAAGTTAGAGATACGCAGTATTTT. It specifies CASSFEVRDTQYF. The chain employs TRBV27 and TRBJ2-3; D remains unclear. Germline lookup yields CDR1 MNHEY and CDR2 SMNVEV (reference sequence). The CDR3 extends over 13 amino acids. Trimming shortened V by 3 bases and J by 5 bases, and 9 bases separated the two germline ends.

This clone was seen a handful of times. This sequence joins TRBV19 and TRBJ2-1; D unclear. This CDR3 region has 15 residues. V was pared by 2 bases and J by 5 bases, with 13 bases between. Germline V CDR1 and CDR2: LNHDA, SQIVND (reference sequence). CDR3: CASSISQYSNNEQFF. The CDR3, as DNA: TGTGCCAGTAGTATAAGCCAGTATTCGAACAATGAGCAGTTCTTC. Full variable domain (rest looked up from reference TRBV19 and TRBJ2-1): DGGITQSPKYLFRKEGQNVTLSCEQNLNHDAMYWYRQDPGQGLRLIYYSQIVNDFQKGDIAEGYSVSREKKESFPLTVTSAQKNPTAFYLCASSISQYSNNEQFFGPGTRLTVL.

This clone was detected a few times. The chain uses TRBV7-2 and TRBJ1-1; no clear D. Germline V lookup: CDR1 SGHTA, CDR2 FQGNSA. The CDR3 sequence is 14 residues long. The germline V and J ends were trimmed by 7 bases and 1 base, with 13 bases remaining between them. CDR3 nucleotides: TGTGCCAGCACCCCTAGCCCGGCGAACACTGAAGCTTTCTTT. Protein: CASTPSPANTEAFF. The full variable domain, in which reference TRBV7-2 and TRBJ1-1 provide the parts outside the CDR3, is GAGVSQSPSNKVTEKGKDVELRCDPISGHTALYWYRQSLGQGLEFLIYFQGNSAPDKSGLPSDRFSAERTGGSVSTLTIQRTQQEDSAVYLCASTPSPANTEAFFGQGTRLTVV.

The rearrangement joins TRBV28 to TRBJ1-5, with 8 nucleotides matching TRBD1. CDR1 is MDHEN and CDR2 is SYDVKM in the germline V gene. This CDR3 spans 15 amino acids. The junction had 13 bases not matched to a gene; V was cut back by 6 bases and J by 9 bases. CDR3 loop: CASRVTQGGIAPQHF. In nucleotides, the CDR3 is TGTGCCAGCAGGGTTACACAGGGGGGGATAGCGCCCCAGCATTTT.

This clone was counted at least ten times. The chain is built from TRBV7-2 and TRBJ1-2; TRBD1 is a possible D gene (5 bases). This CDR3 is 15 amino acids long. CDR1 SGHTA and CDR2 FQGNSA come from the germline V gene. V was clipped by 5 bases and J by 3 bases, with 16 bases between them. CDR3 loop: CASSLPGQGHYGYTF. CDR3 bases: TGTGCCAGCAGCCTCCCCGGGCAGGGCCACTATGGCTACACCTTC.

This clone turned up a few times. The chain couples TRBV10-3 to TRBJ2-3; 12 bases fit TRBD1. V shed 8 bases and J 2 bases; nucleotides not matched to a gene: 5. The CDR3 contains 15 residues. From germline, CDR1 is ENHRY and CDR2 SYGVKD. DNA for the CDR3: TGTGCCATCCGTTGGGGACAGGGGGCCACAGATACGCAGTATTTT. It specifies CAIRWGQGATDTQYF.

The chain joins TRBV5-1 to TRBJ1-5; D not resolved. This CDR3 spans 17 amino acids. V dropped 0 bases and J dropped 1 base, with 14 bases sitting between them. The germline V gene encodes CDR1 SGHRS and CDR2 YFSETQ. This CDR3 is CASSLVPPDGSNQPQHF. DNA of the CDR3: TGCGCCAGCAGCTTGGTTCCGCCTGACGGAAGCAATCAGCCCCAGCATTTT.

The V gene is TRBV5-1, the J gene TRBJ2-2; tentative D call: TRBD1 (6 bases). Per the germline V gene, CDR1 is SGHRS and CDR2 is YFSETQ. This CDR3 region has 17 residues. V lost 3 bases and J lost 0, with 15 bases in between. CDR3 coding DNA: TGCGCCAGCAGCTCCCGCGTCGGGACACCGAACACCGGGGAGCTGTTTTTT. Amino acids: CASSSRVGTPNTGELFF.

This clone was observed a handful of times. This chain connects TRBV18 to TRBJ1-4; TRBD1 is a possible D gene (6 bases). The CDR3 length is 14 residues. The V end lost 4 bases, the J end lost 7 bases, and 13 bases lay between the germline ends. Looked up from germline, CDR1 is KGHSH and CDR2 is LQKENI. For the CDR3, the DNA is TGTGCCAGCTCACAGGGACAAGAGGCTGAAAAACTGTTTTTT. It specifies CASSQGQEAEKLFF.

The chain links TRBV4-2 to TRBJ2-7; a possible D gene is TRBD2 (6 bases). CDR3 length equals 15 residues. V was clipped by 6 bases and J by 2 bases, with 17 bases between them. The germline CDR1 and CDR2 sequences are LGHNA and YNFKEQ. The CDR3 bases are TGTGCCAGCAGTCCGTTCGCGGGGTCAACCTACGAGCAGTACTTC. It translates to CASSPFAGSTYEQYF.

This clone was seen at least ten times. The chain uses TRBV5-4 and TRBJ2-5, with D hard to call. The CDR3 has 13 residues. Per germline, CDR1 SGHNT and CDR2 YYREEE (reference sequence). V was shortened by 4 bases and J by 2 bases, with 9 bases between the two germline ends. The CDR3 is CASSQDKQETQYF. For the CDR3, the DNA is TGTGCCAGCAGCCAAGATAAACAAGAGACCCAGTACTTC.

This clone was observed a few times. The chain couples TRBV29-1 to TRBJ1-2; D uncertain. The CDR3 covers 12 residues. V was pared by 4 bases and J by 4 bases, with 10 bases between. Germline assignment: CDR1 SQVTM and CDR2 ANQGSEA. CDR3 sequence reads: CSVAGGPYGYTF. The CDR3 DNA follows: TGCAGCGTTGCTGGCGGCCCCTATGGCTACACCTTC.

The rearrangement joins TRBV28 to TRBJ2-1; TRBD2 agrees at 11 bases. Trimming cost V 6 bases and J 6 bases; bases outside gene matches: 4. This CDR3 has 14 amino acids. Germline V CDR1 and CDR2: MDHEN, SYDVKM. The CDR3 reads CASSPGTSGNEQFF. The CDR3 coding sequence is TGTGCCAGCAGCCCCGGGACTAGCGGCAATGAGCAGTTCTTC.

The rearrangement uses TRBV23-1 and TRBJ2-2, with D unclear. TRBV23-1 is designated an ORF whose function remains uncertain. The CDR3 length is 15 residues. The ends were cut back, 1 base at V and 1 base at J, with 7 bases in the middle. The CDR3 sequence is CASSQYPGNTGELFF. In DNA form, the CDR3 reads TGCGCCAGCAGTCAATACCCAGGGAACACCGGGGAGCTGTTTTTT.

This clone was observed a few times. The chain carries TRBV11-3 and TRBJ2-1; D perhaps matches TRBD2 (5 bases). Germline CDR1 SGHNT, CDR2 YENEEA. Trimming stripped 5 bases from V and 8 bases from J, with 16 bases between. There are 14 residues in the CDR3. The CDR3 protein is CASSLGGGVHEQFF. The CDR3 DNA reads TGTGCCAGCAGCCTCGGTGGAGGTGTACATGAGCAGTTCTTC.